This TCR beta chain is from a study of spatial heterogeneity in lung cancer. TCRdb re-derived calls from the 5' RACE reads in MiXCR, one entry per CDR3 protein. The data hold 9,000 to 13,000 distinct CDR3 sequences, with approximately 6.7% observed a single time. This clonotype was detected once. The junction departs from germline at one end; a sequencing error may be responsible. This beta chain turned up in a library designed for alpha chains; as an off-target read, its abundance says little. Noted time point: sample taken at primary tumor resection. Material for sequencing was whole RNA from tumor, nontumor lung or frozen PBMC, left unsorted. The sequenced sample was PBMCs, obtained at surgery. The TCR comes from a male donor with early-stage non-small cell lung cancer.

For the CDR3, the DNA is TGTGCCAACAGCGGGAATAAAGGGATTGGGACTGAAGCTTTCTTT. Translating it yields CANSGNKGIGTEAFF. The chain links TRBV11-2 to TRBJ1-1; D is unresolved. This CDR3 region has 15 residues. Germline V gene data show CDR1 as SGHAT and CDR2 as FQNNGV.